The clone carrying this T cell receptor beta chain came up once. These data belong to a study of long-term antiretroviral therapy in people with HIV. V gave up 0 bases and J gave up 1 base, with 3 bases separating them. The CDR3 extends over 13 amino acids. Per germline, CDR1 WNHNN and CDR2 SYGVQD (reference sequence). Survey level was the resolution at which the v3.0 immunoSEQ assay ran. Data came from immunoSEQ multiplex PCR; TCRdb stores just in-frame clones and leaves some out. The sample contains about 19,000 clones, 79% of which appear only once. The source material was unsorted PBMCs, sampled at the start of antiretroviral therapy, before treatment. The rearrangement joins TRBV10-1 to TRBJ1-1; D uncertain. This clonotype was sampled from a man between 18 and 29 years old with HIV. The CDR3 reads CASSESWNTEAFF. The CDR3, as DNA: TGCGCCAGCAGTGAGTCGTGGAACACTGAAGCTTTCTTT.